This T cell receptor (beta chain) derives from a study of shared clonotypes between healthy human individuals. As for this clone: Its target is unknown.

Each subset's genomic DNA was shared equally among a number of immunoSEQ plates. The authors sequenced unsorted PBMC DNA on ten immunoSEQ deep assay plates. Repertoires were generated with immunoSEQ multiplex PCR, while TCRdb's copy carries only in-frame clones and drops some. The sample has about 480,000 clones, 60% to 80% seen once; the top ten hold about 12%. Notes on the study in general: Donor clonotype sharing was expected to depend on sequencing depth.

Extraction of genomic DNA in unsorted samples used about 81 million PBMCs. The CDR3 runs 14 residues. The germline CDR1 and CDR2 sequences are SNHLY and FYNNEI. V gave up 3 bases and J gave up 3 bases, with 12 bases separating them. This receptor was identified in a woman in her thirties or forties in good health. Some clones in this sample may be carry-over from other donors' samples. The sequencing input was PBMCs. This chain joins TRBV2 and TRBJ2-7, with a weak D call TRBD1 (6 bases). The CDR3 spells CASSEDSRYYEQYF. CDR3 coding DNA: TGTGCCAGCAGTGAGGACAGTAGATACTACGAGCAGTACTTC.